This passage covers 26 T cell receptor beta chains from one sample sequenced in a study of cytomegalovirus exposure and HLA in healthy donors. Both 60 Vbeta primers and 13 Jbeta primers went into the PCR. Data came from immunoSEQ multiplex PCR; TCRdb stores just in-frame clones and leaves some out. The sample has some 140,000 clones; approximately 74% are singletons. Sequenced: PBMCs. These receptors were obtained from a man in his thirties or forties in good health and CMV-seronegative.

J is TRBJ2-7 and V is TRBV5-1, with TRBD2 matching 10 bases. The germline CDR1 and CDR2 sequences are SGHRS and YFSETQ. V was pared by 3 bases and J by 0 bases, with 3 bases of the junction left unmatched. The CDR3 consists of 15 residues. In DNA form, the CDR3 reads TGCGCCAGCAGCTGGACTAGCGGAAGCTCCTACGAGCAGTACTTC. This codes for CASSWTSGSSYEQYF.

This rearrangement joins TRBV28 to TRBJ2-2; TRBD1 matches 9 bases. The CDR3 loop spans 15 amino acids. V shed 7 bases and J 6 bases; nucleotides not matched to a gene: 9. Germline CDR1 and CDR2: MDHEN and SYDVKM. CDR3 sequence reads: CASNTGTGLSGELFF. The CDR3 DNA reads as TGTGCCAGCAATACCGGGACAGGGCTCTCCGGGGAGCTGTTTTTT. Combining the CDR3 with reference TRBV28 and TRBJ2-2 gives the whole variable domain DVKVTQSSRYLVKRTGEKVFLECVQDMDHENMFWYRQDPGLGLRLIYFSYDVKMKEKGDIPEGYSVSREKKERFSLILESASTNQTSMYLCASNTGTGLSGELFFGEGSRLTVL.

The CDR3 region has the DNA TGTGCCAGCAGTGAAAAATGGGCAGGGGGCGAGCCCCAGCATTTT. The encoded protein is CASSEKWAGGEPQHF. The rearrangement links TRBV2 to TRBJ1-5, with 8 nucleotides matching TRBD1. Trimming at V came to 2 bases and at J to 8 bases, leaving 8 bases not matched to a gene. The CDR3 consists of 15 residues. Germline values: CDR1 SNHLY, CDR2 FYNNEI.

The chain uses TRBV5-1 and TRBJ2-7; 8 bases are shared with TRBD2. There are 15 residues in the CDR3. Per germline, CDR1 SGHRS and CDR2 YFSETQ. After removal of 0 bases from V and 5 bases from J, the junction contained 7 bases not matched to a gene. CDR3 DNA sequence: TGCGCCAGCAGCTTGGTAGCCGGGGGGGTCGACGAGCAGTACTTC. It translates to CASSLVAGGVDEQYF.

This rearrangement joins TRBV19 to TRBJ1-2; D call uncertain. Germline V CDR1 and CDR2: LNHDA, SQIVND (reference sequence). This CDR3 has 14 residues. Trimming cost V 7 bases and J 2 bases, with 14 bases left between them. CDR3 residues: CASTPPGTNYGYTF. CDR3 coding DNA: TGTGCCAGTACCCCCCCGGGAACAAACTATGGCTACACCTTC.

This clone appeared a few times. This rearrangement joins TRBV9 to TRBJ1-2; a possible D gene is TRBD1 (5 bases). CDR3 length equals 15 residues. Germline V gene lookup returns CDR1 SGDLS and CDR2 YYNGEE. The ends were cut back, 3 bases at V and 2 bases at J, with 14 bases in the middle. The CDR3 sequence is CASSGDGGGNYGYTF. Here the CDR3 DNA reads TGTGCCAGCAGCGGCGATGGGGGGGGGAACTATGGCTACACCTTC.

The rearrangement uses TRBV5-1 and TRBJ1-4; 8 nucleotides align to TRBD1. Germline CDR1 is SGHRS and CDR2 is YFSETQ. The CDR3 sequence is 14 residues long. The V gene end was trimmed by 3 bases and the J gene end by 6 bases; junction bases not matched to a gene: 4. The CDR3 DNA reads TGCGCCAGCAGCTCAGGACAGGGACATGAAAAACTGTTTTTT. Amino acids: CASSSGQGHEKLFF.

This clone was counted only a few times. The chain links TRBV19 to TRBJ1-5, with a weak D call TRBD1 (6 bases). The CDR3 totals 15 residues. The V end was cut by 5 bases, the J end by 5 bases, with 16 bases between. CDR1 and CDR2 (germline): LNHDA, SQIVND (reference sequence). CDR3 residues: CASSQTGLLDQPQHF. CDR3 nucleotides: TGTGCCAGTAGTCAAACAGGGCTTTTAGATCAGCCCCAGCATTTT.

The chain links TRBV2 to TRBJ2-7; D remains unclear. The germline V gene encodes CDR1 SNHLY and CDR2 FYNNEI. The V gene lost 7 bases and the J gene lost 6 bases, with 10 bases spanning the gap. CDR3 length equals 11 residues. The CDR3 DNA follows: TGTGCCAGCAAATCTCGGAGCGAGCAGTACTTC. It yields the protein CASKSRSEQYF.

This clone was seen a single time. This chain links TRBV10-3 with TRBJ2-1, with 10 bases identical to TRBD1. V shed 6 bases and J 8 bases; nucleotides not matched to a gene: 7. This CDR3 contains 14 residues. Germline CDR1 reads ENHRY; CDR2 reads SYGVKD. CDR3 sequence: CAIRPGQGRHEQFF. The CDR3 DNA is TGTGCCATCAGGCCGGGACAGGGGAGGCATGAGCAGTTCTTC.

The J gene is TRBJ1-5, the V gene TRBV7-9, with D perhaps TRBD1 (6 bases). This CDR3 comprises 15 residues. Germline V lookup: CDR1 SEHNR, CDR2 FQNEAQ (reference sequence). Trimming removed 5 bases at V and 0 bases at J, with 11 bases between. In DNA form, the CDR3 reads TGTGCCAGCAGCCGGGACATCAATAGCAATCAGCCCCAGCATTTT. It yields the protein CASSRDINSNQPQHF.

The CDR3 protein is CASSLMRGRRQETQYF. In DNA, the CDR3 is TGTGCCAGCAGTTTAATGAGGGGGCGCCGACAAGAGACCCAGTACTTC. The chain carries TRBV27 and TRBJ2-5; 7 bases align to TRBD1. There are 16 residues in the CDR3. The V and J ends lost 2 bases and 2 bases, in that order; junction bases with no gene match: 8. Per the germline V gene, CDR1 is MNHEY and CDR2 is SMNVEV (reference sequence).

The V call is TRBV7-9, the J call TRBJ1-3, with 9 positions matching TRBD1. The germline V gene has CDR1 SEHNR and CDR2 FQNEAQ (reference sequence). The CDR3 spans 15 residues. V lost 5 bases to trimming and J lost 2 bases; unmatched junction nucleotides: 4. The CDR3 DNA reads as TGTGCCAGCAGCCCGACAGGGGGGGCTGGAAACACCATATATTTT. Translated, it gives CASSPTGGAGNTIYF.

The chain links TRBV5-4 to TRBJ1-3, with D maybe TRBD1 (5 bases). V was pared by 4 bases and J by 7 bases, with 15 bases between. The CDR3 totals 14 residues. CDR1 SGHNT and CDR2 YYREEE come from the germline V gene (reference sequence). The CDR3 coding sequence is TGTGCCAGCAGCACGCAGGGTGATCGCAACACCATATATTTT. Translation gives CASSTQGDRNTIYF.

This clone was counted a few times. V is TRBV10-3 and J is TRBJ2-3; D remains unclear. This CDR3 is built from 13 residues. Germline lookup yields CDR1 ENHRY and CDR2 SYGVKD. V dropped 0 bases and J dropped 8 bases, with 9 bases sitting between them. CDR3 loop: CAISESMESTQYF. The CDR3 DNA sequence: TGTGCCATCAGTGAGTCGATGGAGAGTACGCAGTATTTT.

The V call is TRBV27, the J call TRBJ2-5, with TRBD2 identical over 7 bases. Matching the DNA end better, TRBJ2-7 makes the J call doubtful. CDR1 and CDR2 (germline): MNHEY, SMNVEV (reference sequence). The CDR3 has 14 residues. CDR3: CASSFGGEGYEQYF. The CDR3 bases are TGTGCCAGCAGTTTTGGAGGGGAGGGGTACGAGCAGTACTTC.

This clone was counted a few times. The chain has TRBV5-1 and TRBJ2-3, with a tentative D call TRBD2 (5 bases). Trimming shortened V by 1 base and J by 4 bases, and 13 bases separated the two germline ends. The CDR3 has 15 residues. Per the germline V gene, CDR1 is SGHRS and CDR2 is YFSETQ. CDR3: CASSLRGVGADTQYF. The DNA of the CDR3 is TGCGCCAGCAGCTTGCGTGGGGTGGGAGCAGATACGCAGTATTTT.

The J gene is TRBJ2-7, the V gene TRBV6-1; 9 bases align to TRBD1. CDR3 length equals 15 residues. J lost 3 bases, V lost 6 bases, and 9 bases had no gene match. The germline gives CDR1 MNHNS, CDR2 SASEGT. In nucleotides, the CDR3 is TGTGCCAGCAGAGTTACAGGGGGCCTGAACTACGAGCAGTACTTC. Translating gives CASRVTGGLNYEQYF.

The rearrangement joins TRBV5-1 to TRBJ2-7; D possibly corresponds to TRBD1 (6 bases). V lost 4 bases and J 4 bases, leaving 15 bases between the germline ends. Germline CDR1 and CDR2: SGHRS and YFSETQ. The CDR3 extends over 14 amino acids. CDR3 in DNA: TGCGCCAGCAGCGAAGGACAGATTCTTTACGAGCAGTACTTC. Its protein is CASSEGQILYEQYF. Full variable domain (rest looked up from reference TRBV5-1 and TRBJ2-7): KAGVTQTPRYLIKTRGQQVTLSCSPISGHRSVSWYQQTPGQGLQFLFEYFSETQRNKGNFPGRFSGRQFSNSRSEMNVSTLELGDSALYLCASSEGQILYEQYFGPGTRLTVT.

The rearrangement uses TRBV5-6 and TRBJ1-2, with D unresolved. CDR1 and CDR2 from the germline V gene are SGHDT and YYEEEE. This CDR3 is built from 13 residues. V lost 4 bases and J lost 0, with 7 bases in between. Here the CDR3 reads CASSRVTNYGYTF. The CDR3 region has the DNA TGTGCCAGCAGCAGAGTTACTAACTATGGCTACACCTTC.

This clone appeared a few times. The V and J genes are TRBV6-6 and TRBJ2-3, with TRBD2 as a possible D gene (5 bases). This CDR3 has 13 residues. The germline gives CDR1 MNHNY, CDR2 SVGAGI (reference sequence). Between the trimmed V and J ends, which lost 4 bases and 5 bases, there was a span of 10 bases. The CDR3 DNA reads TGTGCCAGCAGTTCAGGCGCGGGAGATACGCAGTATTTT. Translation: CASSSGAGDTQYF.

The chain employs TRBV18 and TRBJ2-5, with D unresolved. CDR3 length: 13 amino acids. Trimming took 3 bases from V and 1 from J, leaving 6 bases between them. CDR1 is KGHSH, CDR2 LQKENI, per germline. CDR3 DNA: TGTGCCAGCTCACCTGAGAGCCAAGAGACCCAGTACTTC. Amino acids: CASSPESQETQYF.

The rearrangement joins TRBV19 to TRBJ1-2, with D possibly TRBD1 on 6 matching bases. The CDR3 sequence is 13 residues long. The V and J ends lost 6 bases and 6 bases respectively, with 14 bases between them. From germline, CDR1 is LNHDA and CDR2 SQIVND (reference sequence). Here the CDR3 DNA reads TGTGCCAGTAGGTCGGGGGGGGCAAATGGCTACACCTTC. As protein: CASRSGGANGYTF.

V is TRBV7-8 and J is TRBJ2-7, with D tentatively TRBD2 (6 bases). The CDR3 loop spans 14 amino acids. The V gene's germline CDR1 is SGHVS and CDR2 FQNEAQ. Trimming cost V 1 base and J 0 bases, with 7 bases left between them. The CDR3 DNA reads TGTGCCAGCAGCTTAGGCGGGGTCTCCTACGAGCAGTACTTC. Translated: CASSLGGVSYEQYF.

The chain carries TRBV7-8 and TRBJ1-6, with TRBD1 identical over 7 bases. The junction had 14 bases not matched to a gene; V was cut back by 5 bases and J by 7 bases. CDR1 and CDR2 (germline): SGHVS, FQNEAQ. This CDR3 is 17 amino acids long. CDR3 residues: CASSLTGVGSVNSPLHF. The CDR3, as DNA: TGTGCCAGCAGCCTAACAGGGGTGGGCTCGGTGAATTCACCCCTCCACTTT.

For the CDR3, the DNA is TGTGCCAGCACCGACAGGGGGAGCTCCTACGAGCAGTACTTC. Encoded protein: CASTDRGSSYEQYF. This sequence joins TRBV5-8 and TRBJ2-7, with 9 positions matching TRBD1. The CDR3 is 14 amino acids. The germline V gene has CDR1 SGHTS and CDR2 YDEGEE. V lost 6 bases to trimming and J lost 0 bases; unmatched junction nucleotides: 4.